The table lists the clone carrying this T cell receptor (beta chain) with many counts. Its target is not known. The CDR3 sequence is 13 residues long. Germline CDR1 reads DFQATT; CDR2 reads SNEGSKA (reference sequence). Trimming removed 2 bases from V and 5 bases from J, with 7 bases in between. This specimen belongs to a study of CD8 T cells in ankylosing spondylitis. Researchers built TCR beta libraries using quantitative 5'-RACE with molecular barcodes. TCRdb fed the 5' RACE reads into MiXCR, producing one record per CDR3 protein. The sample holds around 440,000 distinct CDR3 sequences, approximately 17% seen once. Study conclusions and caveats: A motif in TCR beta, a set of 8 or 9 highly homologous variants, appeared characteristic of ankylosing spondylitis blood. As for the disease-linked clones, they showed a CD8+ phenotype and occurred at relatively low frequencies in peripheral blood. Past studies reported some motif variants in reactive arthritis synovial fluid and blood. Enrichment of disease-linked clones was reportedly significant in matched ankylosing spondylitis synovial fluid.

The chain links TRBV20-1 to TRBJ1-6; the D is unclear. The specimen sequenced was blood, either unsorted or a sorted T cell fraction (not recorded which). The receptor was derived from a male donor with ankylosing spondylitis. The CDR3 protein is CSARWADNSPLHF. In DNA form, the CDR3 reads TGCAGTGCTAGATGGGCCGATAATTCACCCCTCCACTTT.